These 28 T cell receptor beta chains came from one sample sequenced in a study of CD8+ T cells in alopecia areata. Investigators isolated RNA and reverse transcribed it into cDNA to act as the sequencing template. This table comes from immunoSEQ multiplex PCR, and its TCRdb copy is limited to in-frame clones, with some not included. The sample comprises some 200,000 clones, roughly three fifths of which are singletons, and approximately 3.5% rests with the top ten. Treatment: oral pan-JAK inhibitor, 5-10 mg twice daily. Material: CD4+ T cells sorted from blood, obtained at week 4, from a patient treated with tofacitinib. The receptors come from a human donor with alopecia areata.

In this sample, this clone turned up many times. This chain joins TRBV7-9 and TRBJ2-1; D gene uncertain. Germline V gene data show CDR1 as SEHNR and CDR2 as FQNEAQ (reference sequence). Trimming stripped 0 bases from V and 9 bases from J, with 3 bases between. This CDR3 comprises 11 residues. CDR3 DNA sequence: TGTGCCAGCAGCTTAGCGTCTGAGCAGTTCTTC. Its translation: CASSLASEQFF.

The sample holds one count of this clone. The chain has TRBV27 and TRBJ2-5; 12 nucleotides align to TRBD2. V was clipped by 2 bases and J by 3 bases; unmatched bases: 1. This CDR3 region has 15 residues. Germline V lookup: CDR1 MNHEY, CDR2 SMNVEV (reference sequence). The CDR3 loop reads CASSLLAGGKETQYF. CDR3 nucleotides: TGTGCCAGCAGTTTACTAGCGGGGGGGAAAGAGACCCAGTACTTC.

The sample holds a few counts of this clone. The rearrangement links TRBV5-1 to TRBJ1-1; D unclear. The V end lost 0 bases, the J end lost 1 base, and 7 bases lay between the germline ends. The CDR3 covers 14 residues. The V gene's germline CDR1 is SGHRS and CDR2 YFSETQ. CDR3 in amino acids: CASSLEGWNTEAFF. The CDR3 DNA reads TGCGCCAGCAGCTTGGAGGGCTGGAACACTGAAGCTTTCTTT.

J is TRBJ2-2 and V is TRBV29-1; 7 nucleotides agree with TRBD1. This CDR3 has 15 residues. J was trimmed by 2 bases and V by 1 base; bases with no gene match: 4. Germline V lookup: CDR1 SQVTM, CDR2 ANQGSEA. For the CDR3, the DNA is TGCAGCGTTGAAGGACAGGGAAGAAACACCGGGGAGCTGTTTTTT. Its protein is CSVEGQGRNTGELFF.

This clone was observed many times. Other nucleotide sequences from this sample produce the same CDR3. The chain joins TRBV28 to TRBJ2-7; D remains ambiguous. CDR1 is MDHEN and CDR2 is SYDVKM in the germline V gene. V was trimmed by 5 bases and J by 1 base, leaving 9 bases between them. The CDR3 runs 13 residues. CDR3 nucleotides: TGTGCCAGCAGTCCCCCTGGATCCTACGAGCAGTACTTC. Encoded protein: CASSPPGSYEQYF. Filled out from reference TRBV28 and TRBJ2-7, the complete variable domain reads DVKVTQSSRYLVKRTGEKVFLECVQDMDHENMFWYRQDPGLGLRLIYFSYDVKMKEKGDIPEGYSVSREKKERFSLILESASTNQTSMYLCASSPPGSYEQYFGPGTRLTVT.

The CDR3: CASSPDRRLGEQYF. DNA of the CDR3: TGTGCCAGCAGCCCGGACAGACGCCTGGGCGAGCAGTACTTC. The chain uses TRBV7-8 and TRBJ2-7; a weak D match, TRBD1 (6 bases). With 5 bases removed from V and 6 bases from J, the gap between germline ends came to 17 bases. The germline gives CDR1 SGHVS, CDR2 FQNEAQ. The CDR3 runs 14 residues.

This clone is a singleton in its sample. The rearrangement joins TRBV29-1 to TRBJ1-1; TRBD1 might be the D (6 bases). Germline values: CDR1 SQVTM, CDR2 ANQGSEA. Trimming stripped 7 bases from V and 4 bases from J, with 13 bases between. The CDR3 extends over 12 amino acids. The CDR3 coding sequence is TGCAGCGGATACAGGGCAAGCACTGAAGCTTTCTTT. Protein sequence: CSGYRASTEAFF.

The chain recombines TRBV4-1 with TRBJ2-1; TRBD2 agrees at 9 bases. Trimming at V came to 0 bases and at J to 7 bases, leaving 10 bases not matched to a gene. Germline CDR1 MGHRA, CDR2 YSYEKL. The CDR3 sequence is 17 residues long. Here the CDR3 reads CASSQDGSGGPRNEQFF. The DNA for the CDR3 is TGCGCCAGCAGCCAAGATGGTAGCGGGGGCCCCAGGAATGAGCAGTTCTTC.

This CDR3 reads CASSPQGMGTEAFF. The CDR3 DNA follows: TGTGCCAGCAGTCCCCAGGGGATGGGCACTGAAGCTTTCTTT. This chain joins TRBV28 and TRBJ1-1; tentative D call: TRBD1 (6 bases). V lost 5 bases and J 4 bases, leaving 14 bases between the germline ends. CDR3 length: 14 amino acids. Germline CDR1 MDHEN, CDR2 SYDVKM.

This chain uses TRBV30 with TRBJ1-4, with a weak D call TRBD1 (5 bases). Trimming left V 3 bases short and J 5 bases short, with 13 bases between. Germline lookup yields CDR1 GTSNPN and CDR2 SVGIG (reference sequence). The CDR3 covers 14 residues. In DNA form, the CDR3 reads TGTGCCTGGAGCCCGGGACGGCGAAATGAAAAACTGTTTTTT. This codes for CAWSPGRRNEKLFF.

V is TRBV7-2 and J is TRBJ2-7; D not certain. CDR1 is SGHTA, CDR2 FQGNSA, per germline. The CDR3 runs to 13 residues. Trimming cost V 5 bases and J 3 bases, with 11 bases left between them. CDR3 in DNA: TGTGCCAGCAGCCTAGTCCCGTTCTACGAGCAGTACTTC. Translated, it gives CASSLVPFYEQYF.

This sequence joins TRBV5-1 and TRBJ2-5; 7 positions agree with TRBD2. Germline V gene lookup returns CDR1 SGHRS and CDR2 YFSETQ. The junction had 5 bases not matched to a gene; V was cut back by 1 base and J by 5 bases. This CDR3 spans 14 amino acids. CDR3 in amino acids: CASSLSTSWETQYF. CDR3 nucleotide sequence: TGCGCCAGCAGCTTGTCGACTAGCTGGGAGACCCAGTACTTC.

This clone appeared once. The gene calls are TRBV2 and TRBJ2-3, with 10 nucleotides matching TRBD1. This CDR3 is 13 amino acids long. CDR1 SNHLY and CDR2 FYNNEI come from the germline V gene. The V gene end was trimmed by 10 bases and the J gene end by 3 bases; junction bases not matched to a gene: 4. The CDR3: CATGQGETDTQYF. CDR3 coding DNA: TGTGCCACAGGACAGGGGGAGACAGATACGCAGTATTTT.

CDR3 in DNA: TGTGCCAGCAGTTACGGGAATTCCGGTGAAAAACTGTTTTTT. It yields the protein CASSYGNSGEKLFF. V and J are TRBV6-5 and TRBJ1-4; unclear D gene. This CDR3 is 14 amino acids long. Germline values: CDR1 MNHEY, CDR2 SVGAGI. Deletions cut 2 bases from V and 7 bases from J, with 11 bases between.

This clone has only one observation. The rearrangement links TRBV29-1 to TRBJ2-7; TRBD1 is a possible D gene (6 bases). V dropped 4 bases and J dropped 8 bases, with 9 bases sitting between them. CDR3 length: 10 residues. Looked up from germline, CDR1 is SQVTM and CDR2 is ANQGSEA. CDR3 bases: TGCAGCGTTGGAACAGGGCAGCAGTACTTC. This translates into CSVGTGQQYF.

The chain is built from TRBV2 and TRBJ1-4; D gene ambiguous. Deletions cut 4 bases from V and 0 bases from J, with 18 bases between. From germline, CDR1 is SNHLY and CDR2 FYNNEI. The CDR3 extends over 18 amino acids. CDR3 bases: TGTGCCAGCAGTGGGGATACACAGACCCCAGCAACTAATGAAAAACTGTTTTTT. Protein product: CASSGDTQTPATNEKLFF.

CDR3 loop: CASRITGTYEQYF. The DNA of the CDR3 is TGTGCCAGCAGAATAACGGGCACCTACGAGCAGTACTTC. V is TRBV28 and J is TRBJ2-7; D is unclear. In germline, CDR1 is MDHEN, CDR2 SYDVKM. V shed 6 bases and J shed 2 bases, with 11 bases lying between them. The CDR3 is 13 amino acids. Filled out from reference TRBV28 and TRBJ2-7, the complete variable domain reads DVKVTQSSRYLVKRTGEKVFLECVQDMDHENMFWYRQDPGLGLRLIYFSYDVKMKEKGDIPEGYSVSREKKERFSLILESASTNQTSMYLCASRITGTYEQYFGPGTRLTVT.

This clone has just a few counts. CDR3 bases: TGTGCCATCAAACCGGGACTAGGTGTTCATGAGCAGTTCTTC. This gives the protein CAIKPGLGVHEQFF. The genes are TRBV2 and TRBJ2-1; 8 positions agree with TRBD2. The CDR3 totals 14 residues. V was clipped by 10 bases and J by 8 bases; unmatched bases: 13. Germline CDR1 reads SNHLY; CDR2 reads FYNNEI.

The V gene is TRBV5-1, the J gene TRBJ1-1; tentative D call: TRBD1 (5 bases). V dropped 0 bases and J dropped 1 base, with 13 bases sitting between them. The CDR3 spans 16 residues. Germline V gene sequence: CDR1 SGHRS, CDR2 YFSETQ. This CDR3 reads CASSLGQGRQNTEAFF. DNA for the CDR3: TGCGCCAGCAGCTTGGGGCAGGGTCGGCAGAACACTGAAGCTTTCTTT.

This clone occurred once. The chain employs TRBV5-4 and TRBJ2-5; TRBD2 is a possible D gene (5 bases). CDR3 length: 13 residues. Per germline, CDR1 SGHNT and CDR2 YYREEE (reference sequence). V was pared by 4 bases and J by 4 bases, with 11 bases between. CDR3 in DNA: TGTGCCAGCAGCCCGAGAGGGCTAGAGACCCAGTACTTC. Protein: CASSPRGLETQYF. Full variable domain (rest looked up from reference TRBV5-4 and TRBJ2-5): ETGVTQSPTHLIKTRGQQVTLRCSSQSGHNTVSWYQQALGQGPQFIFQYYREEENGRGNFPPRFSGLQFPNYSSELNVNALELDDSALYLCASSPRGLETQYFGPGTRLLVL.

The chain recombines TRBV30 with TRBJ2-3, with D hard to call. With 2 bases removed from V and 4 bases from J, the gap between germline ends came to 7 bases. CDR1 and CDR2 (germline): GTSNPN, SVGIG (reference sequence). The CDR3 consists of 12 residues. DNA for the CDR3: TGTGCCTGGAGTAATGGGGCAGATACGCAGTATTTT. Translated, it gives CAWSNGADTQYF.

The chain uses TRBV18 and TRBJ1-1; D unclear. The ends were cut back, 3 bases at V and 1 base at J, with 3 bases in the middle. CDR1 and CDR2 (germline): KGHSH, LQKENI. CDR3 size: 12 residues. CDR3: CASSPKNTEAFF. The CDR3 DNA follows: TGTGCCAGCTCACCGAAGAACACTGAAGCTTTCTTT.

This rearrangement joins TRBV27 to TRBJ1-1; a weak D match, TRBD1 (5 bases). V lost 5 bases and J lost 1, with 8 bases in between. The CDR3 totals 13 residues. Germline CDR1 reads MNHEY; CDR2 reads SMNVEV (reference sequence). The CDR3 reads CASSIQGNTEAFF. The DNA of the CDR3 is TGTGCCAGCAGTATCCAGGGGAACACTGAAGCTTTCTTT.

The chain couples TRBV29-1 to TRBJ1-1; a possible D gene is TRBD1 (6 bases). Germline V lookup: CDR1 SQVTM, CDR2 ANQGSEA. This CDR3 spans 14 amino acids. V was cut by 7 bases and J by 1 base, with 16 bases left in between. In DNA, the CDR3 is TGCAGCGCCCAGGGAAGGGGGGGGAACACTGAAGCTTTCTTT. This sequence encodes CSAQGRGGNTEAFF. Filled out from reference TRBV29-1 and TRBJ1-1, the complete variable domain reads SAVISQKPSRDICQRGTSLTIQCQVDSQVTMMFWYRQQPGQSLTLIATANQGSEATYESGFVIDKFPISRPNLTFSTLTVSNMSPEDSSIYLCSAQGRGGNTEAFFGQGTRLTVV.

Written as DNA, the CDR3 is TGTGCCAGCTCACCACTGGTGGCTAGCGGGGGATTGGACGAGCAGTACTTC. Encoded protein: CASSPLVASGGLDEQYF. This sequence joins TRBV18 and TRBJ2-7; 10 nucleotides align to TRBD2. V was clipped by 1 base and J by 5 bases; unmatched bases: 11. The V gene's germline CDR1 is KGHSH and CDR2 LQKENI. This CDR3 is built from 17 residues.

This chain connects TRBV5-1 to TRBJ2-5; D is ambiguous. With 0 bases removed from V and 5 bases from J, the gap between germline ends came to 11 bases. CDR1 and CDR2 (germline): SGHRS, YFSETQ. The CDR3 loop spans 14 amino acids. CDR3 DNA sequence: TGCGCCAGCAGCTTGGAGCCTCCAAAGGAGACCCAGTACTTC. Protein: CASSLEPPKETQYF.

J is TRBJ2-3 and V is TRBV11-1; D gene ambiguous. Germline values: CDR1 SGHAT, CDR2 FQDESV (reference sequence). CDR3 length equals 11 residues. V was shortened by 5 bases and J by 9 bases, with 9 bases between the two germline ends. CDR3 nucleotides: TGTGCCAGCAGCACCCGGAGCACGCAGTATTTT. Protein: CASSTRSTQYF. Complete variable domain (other parts from reference TRBV11-1 and TRBJ2-3): EAEVAQSPRYKITEKSQAVAFWCDPISGHATLYWYRQILGQGPELLVQFQDESVVDDSQLPKDRFSAERLKGVDSTLKIQPAELGDSAMYLCASSTRSTQYFGPGTRLTVL.

This clone occurred once. This rearrangement joins TRBV29-1 to TRBJ2-7; 8 bases match TRBD1. The germline gives CDR1 SQVTM, CDR2 ANQGSEA. Trimming cost V 7 bases and J 1 base; bases outside gene matches: 9. The CDR3 contains 14 residues. CDR3 sequence reads: CSAGRDRGSYEQYF. The CDR3, as DNA: TGCAGCGCTGGAAGAGACAGGGGTTCCTACGAGCAGTACTTC.